This is a list of T cell receptor beta chains from one sample in a study of cytomegalovirus exposure and HLA in healthy donors. The repertoire was sequenced with immunoSEQ multiplex PCR; TCRdb's copy has only in-frame clones and lacks some. The data contain about 130,000 clones, around three quarters of them singletons. Sample: PBMCs. The origin of the receptors is a female donor in good health and CMV-seronegative. CDR3s include the opening cysteine and the closing phenylalanine or tryptophan. Fields, in order: clone size, J gene, D gene, V gene, CDR3 protein, CDR3 DNA. A D gene is named only where the DNA matches it firmly. Where a row states a size, it is once, few, many or the class of an expanded clone; other rows omit it.

size: -; J: TRBJ2-1; D: TRBD1; V: TRBV7-9; CDR3: CASSSPGQKGLEQFF; DNA: TGTGCCAGCAGCTCCCCGGGACAGAAAGGCCTTGAGCAGTTCTTC
size: -; J: TRBJ2-3; D: TRBD2; V: TRBV11-3; CDR3: CASSLGLAGAADTQYF; DNA: TGTGCCAGCAGCTTAGGGCTAGCGGGAGCGGCAGATACGCAGTATTTT
size: few; J: TRBJ2-1; D: -; V: TRBV9; CDR3: CASSVRGESNEQFF; DNA: TGTGCCAGCAGCGTCAGGGGGGAGAGCAATGAGCAGTTCTTC
size: -; J: TRBJ1-1; D: -; V: TRBV5-1; CDR3: CASSLDRDNPTGTEAFF; DNA: TGCGCCAGCAGCTTGGATCGGGACAACCCAACCGGGACTGAAGCTTTCTTT
size: once; J: TRBJ1-5; D: -; V: TRBV6-1; CDR3: CASSHSNQPQHF; DNA: TGTGCCAGCAGCCACTCCAATCAGCCCCAGCATTTT
size: few; J: TRBJ2-3; D: -; V: TRBV18; CDR3: CASSPANLRSSTDTQYF; DNA: TGTGCCAGCTCACCGGCAAATTTGCGGTCTAGCACAGATACGCAGTATTTT
size: -; J: TRBJ2-3; D: TRBD2; V: TRBV18; CDR3: CASSRLAASTDTQYF; DNA: TGTGCCAGCTCACGCCTAGCGGCTAGCACAGATACGCAGTATTTT
size: -; J: TRBJ1-4; D: TRBD1; V: TRBV30; CDR3: CAWHQGATNEKLFF; DNA: TGTGCCTGGCATCAGGGGGCAACTAATGAAAAACTGTTTTTT
size: -; J: TRBJ2-1; D: -; V: TRBV25-1; CDR3: CASSESGYNEQFF; DNA: TGTGCCAGCAGTGAATCAGGGTACAATGAGCAGTTCTTC
size: once; J: TRBJ2-7; D: TRBD1; V: TRBV6-5; CDR3: CASSTRQGAINEQYF; DNA: TGTGCCAGCAGTACGAGACAGGGGGCAATTAACGAGCAGTACTTC
size: -; J: TRBJ2-1; D: -; V: TRBV7-9; CDR3: CASSLGGSYNEQFF; DNA: TGTGCCAGCAGCTTAGGCGGATCCTACAATGAGCAGTTCTTC
size: -; J: TRBJ2-3; D: -; V: TRBV6-5; CDR3: CASSYGGSTDTQYF; DNA: TGTGCCAGCAGTTACGGCGGGAGCACAGATACGCAGTATTTT
size: -; J: TRBJ1-4; D: TRBD1; V: TRBV5-6; CDR3: CASSNTGGYNEKLFF; DNA: TGTGCCAGCAGTAACACAGGGGGCTATAATGAAAAACTGTTTTTT
size: -; J: TRBJ1-2; D: -; V: TRBV2; CDR3: CASSEWSGVGGYTF; DNA: TGTGCCAGCAGTGAATGGTCAGGGGTCGGCGGCTACACCTTC
size: -; J: TRBJ2-5; D: -; V: TRBV7-2; CDR3: CASSLVPGQYQETQYF; DNA: TGTGCCAGCAGCTTAGTACCGGGTCAGTACCAAGAGACCCAGTACTTC
size: -; J: TRBJ2-2; D: -; V: TRBV7-9; CDR3: CASSSRSATGELFF; DNA: TGTGCCAGCAGCTCGAGGTCCGCAACCGGGGAGCTGTTTTTT
size: -; J: TRBJ1-5; D: -; V: TRBV6-5; CDR3: CASRRTPNQPQHF; DNA: TGTGCCAGCAGGAGGACACCCAATCAGCCCCAGCATTTT
size: -; J: TRBJ1-2; D: TRBD1; V: TRBV5-1; CDR3: CASSLGQGGDYTF; DNA: TGCGCCAGCAGCTTGGGACAGGGGGGAGACTACACCTTC
size: -; J: TRBJ2-5; D: -; V: TRBV7-9; CDR3: CASSLAGGKETQYF; DNA: TGTGCCAGCAGCTTAGCGGGGGGAAAAGAGACCCAGTACTTC
size: -; J: TRBJ2-1; D: -; V: TRBV5-1; CDR3: CASRSGTIIDEQFF; DNA: TGCGCCAGCAGGTCCGGGACAATCATAGATGAGCAGTTCTTC
size: -; J: TRBJ2-5; D: -; V: TRBV2; CDR3: CASGNVRGWETQYF; DNA: TGTGCCAGCGGGAATGTTAGGGGATGGGAGACCCAGTACTTC
size: once; J: TRBJ2-2; D: TRBD2; V: TRBV6-5; CDR3: CASSWAGRAELFF; DNA: TGTGCCAGCAGTTGGGCAGGGAGGGCAGAGCTGTTTTTT
size: -; J: TRBJ2-1; D: -; V: TRBV7-3; CDR3: CASSTTGSSYNEQFF; DNA: TGTGCCAGCAGCACTACCGGAAGCTCCTACAATGAGCAGTTCTTC
size: -; J: TRBJ2-6; D: -; V: TRBV19; CDR3: CASTAPRGSGANGLTF; DNA: TGTGCCAGTACCGCTCCCAGGGGCTCTGGGGCCAACGGCCTGACTTTC
size: -; J: TRBJ2-7; D: -; V: TRBV10-3; CDR3: CAISELGYPAGSYEQYF; DNA: TGTGCCATCAGTGAGTTGGGGTATCCAGCGGGCTCCTACGAGCAGTACTTC
size: -; J: TRBJ1-4; D: -; V: TRBV6-1; CDR3: CATRELATNEKLFF; DNA: TGTGCCACCCGAGAACTAGCAACTAATGAAAAACTGTTTTTT
size: -; J: TRBJ1-3; D: TRBD1; V: TRBV6-1; CDR3: CASSRDRDRHTIYF; DNA: TGTGCCAGCAGTAGAGACAGGGATCGACACACCATATATTTT
size: -; J: TRBJ1-1; D: -; V: TRBV18; CDR3: CASSPPSRGEAFF; DNA: TGTGCCAGCTCACCACCATCGCGGGGTGAAGCTTTCTTT
size: -; J: TRBJ2-6; D: -; V: TRBV21-1; CDR3: CASSKGQGSGANVLTF; DNA: TGTGCCAGCAGCAAAGGACAGGGTTCTGGGGCCAACGTCCTGACTTTC
size: -; J: TRBJ2-1; D: -; V: TRBV11-2; CDR3: CASSSTETYNEQFF; DNA: TGTGCCAGCAGCTCGACAGAAACCTACAATGAGCAGTTCTTC
size: -; J: TRBJ1-3; D: TRBD1; V: TRBV9; CDR3: CASSLVQGGFAGNTIYF; DNA: TGTGCCAGCAGCTTAGTACAGGGGGGTTTTGCTGGAAACACCATATATTTT
size: -; J: TRBJ2-5; D: TRBD1; V: TRBV9; CDR3: CASSPRTGRMEQYF; DNA: TGTGCCAGCAGCCCCCGGACAGGGCGTATGGAGCAGTACTTC
size: -; J: TRBJ2-7; D: TRBD2; V: TRBV11-3; CDR3: CASSLDGGRLYEQYF; DNA: TGTGCCAGCAGCTTAGATGGCGGGAGGCTCTACGAGCAGTACTTC
size: once; J: TRBJ1-2; D: -; V: TRBV20-1; CDR3: CSARTVDRYTF; DNA: TGCAGTGCTAGGACAGTCGATCGCTACACCTTC
size: few; J: TRBJ2-7; D: -; V: TRBV6-5; CDR3: CASSSGASYEQYF; DNA: TGTGCCAGCAGTTCAGGGGCCTCCTACGAGCAGTACTTC
size: -; J: TRBJ1-2; D: -; V: TRBV7-9; CDR3: CASSLALGASGYTF; DNA: TGTGCCAGCAGCTTAGCTTTGGGGGCGAGTGGCTACACCTTC
size: -; J: TRBJ1-1; D: TRBD1; V: TRBV6-5; CDR3: CASSYGDRANTEAFF; DNA: TGTGCCAGCAGTTACGGGGACAGGGCGAACACTGAAGCTTTCTTT